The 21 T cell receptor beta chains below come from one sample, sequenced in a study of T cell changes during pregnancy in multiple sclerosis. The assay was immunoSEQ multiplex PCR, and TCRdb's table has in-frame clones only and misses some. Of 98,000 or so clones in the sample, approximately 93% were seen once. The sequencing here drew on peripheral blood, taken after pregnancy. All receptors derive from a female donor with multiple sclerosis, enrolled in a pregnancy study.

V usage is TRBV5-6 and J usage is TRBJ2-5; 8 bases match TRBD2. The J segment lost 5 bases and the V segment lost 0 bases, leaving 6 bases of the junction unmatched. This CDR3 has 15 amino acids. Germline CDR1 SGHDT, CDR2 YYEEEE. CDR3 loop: CASSLEAGEEETQYF. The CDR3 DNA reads TGTGCCAGCAGCTTGGAAGCGGGAGAGGAGGAGACCCAGTACTTC. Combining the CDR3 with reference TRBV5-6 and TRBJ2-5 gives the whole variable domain DAGVTQSPTHLIKTRGQQVTLRCSPKSGHDTVSWYQQALGQGPQFIFQYYEEEERQRGNFPDRFSGHQFPNYSSELNVNALLLGDSALYLCASSLEAGEEETQYFGPGTRLLVL.

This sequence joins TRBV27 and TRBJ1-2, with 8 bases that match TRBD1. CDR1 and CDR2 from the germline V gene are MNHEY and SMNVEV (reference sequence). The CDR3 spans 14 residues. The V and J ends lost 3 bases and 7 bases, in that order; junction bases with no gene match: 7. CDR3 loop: CASSFQGQGGGYTF. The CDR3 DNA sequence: TGTGCCAGCAGTTTTCAAGGACAGGGAGGTGGCTACACCTTC.

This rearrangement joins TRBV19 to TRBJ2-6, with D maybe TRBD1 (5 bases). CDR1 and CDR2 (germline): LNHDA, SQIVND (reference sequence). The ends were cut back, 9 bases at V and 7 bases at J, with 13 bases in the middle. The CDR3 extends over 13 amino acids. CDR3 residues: CASQGNVANVLTF. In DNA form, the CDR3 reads TGTGCCAGCCAGGGTAATGTAGCCAACGTCCTGACTTTC. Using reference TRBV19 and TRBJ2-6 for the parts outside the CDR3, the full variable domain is DGGITQSPKYLFRKEGQNVTLSCEQNLNHDAMYWYRQDPGQGLRLIYYSQIVNDFQKGDIAEGYSVSREKKESFPLTVTSAQKNPTAFYLCASQGNVANVLTFGAGSRLTVL.

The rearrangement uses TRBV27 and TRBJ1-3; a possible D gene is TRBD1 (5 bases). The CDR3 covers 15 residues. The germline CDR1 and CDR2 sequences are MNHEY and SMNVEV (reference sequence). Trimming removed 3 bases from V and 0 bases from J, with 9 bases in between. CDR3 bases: TGTGCCAGCAGTTTCCAGGGCAACTCTGGAAACACCATATATTTT. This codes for CASSFQGNSGNTIYF.

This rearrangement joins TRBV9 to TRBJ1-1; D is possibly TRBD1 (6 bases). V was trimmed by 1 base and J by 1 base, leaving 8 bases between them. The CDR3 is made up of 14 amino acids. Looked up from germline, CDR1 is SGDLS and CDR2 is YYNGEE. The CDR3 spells CASSVTGRNTEAFF. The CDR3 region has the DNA TGTGCCAGCAGCGTAACAGGGAGGAACACTGAAGCTTTCTTT.

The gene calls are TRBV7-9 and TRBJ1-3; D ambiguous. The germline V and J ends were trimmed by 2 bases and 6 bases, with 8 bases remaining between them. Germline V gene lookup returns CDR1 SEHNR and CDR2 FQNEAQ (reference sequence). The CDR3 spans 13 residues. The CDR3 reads CASSLNGENTIYF. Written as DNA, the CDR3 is TGTGCCAGCAGCTTAAACGGGGAAAACACCATATATTTT.

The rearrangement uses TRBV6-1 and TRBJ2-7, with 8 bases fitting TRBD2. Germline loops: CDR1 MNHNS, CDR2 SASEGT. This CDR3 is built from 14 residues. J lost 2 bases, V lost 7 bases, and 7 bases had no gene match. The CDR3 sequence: CASIETSDPYEQYF. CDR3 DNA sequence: TGTGCCAGCATAGAGACTAGCGACCCCTACGAGCAGTACTTC.

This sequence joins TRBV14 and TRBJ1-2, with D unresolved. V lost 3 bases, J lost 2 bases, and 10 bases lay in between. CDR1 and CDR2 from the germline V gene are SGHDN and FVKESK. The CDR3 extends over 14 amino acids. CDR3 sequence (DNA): TGTGCCAGCAGCCAGAGCGGCCCAAACTATGGCTACACCTTC. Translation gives CASSQSGPNYGYTF.

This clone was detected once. The DNA for the CDR3 is TGTGCCAGCAATAGCAGGGGGGCCGGGGAGCTGTTTTTT. This sequence encodes CASNSRGAGELFF. This rearrangement joins TRBV28 to TRBJ2-2, with a weak D call TRBD1 (7 bases). Deletions cut 7 bases from V and 6 bases from J, with 12 bases between. Germline CDR1 and CDR2: MDHEN and SYDVKM. The CDR3 is 13 residues long.

The CDR3 bases are TGTGCCAGTAGTACATCAACAGGCCCTGCGGGCTACACCTTC. As protein: CASSTSTGPAGYTF. The V and J genes are TRBV19 and TRBJ1-2; TRBD1 might be the D (5 bases). Germline V gene lookup returns CDR1 LNHDA and CDR2 SQIVND (reference sequence). The CDR3 loop spans 14 amino acids. Trimming removed 4 bases from V and 8 bases from J, with 17 bases in between.

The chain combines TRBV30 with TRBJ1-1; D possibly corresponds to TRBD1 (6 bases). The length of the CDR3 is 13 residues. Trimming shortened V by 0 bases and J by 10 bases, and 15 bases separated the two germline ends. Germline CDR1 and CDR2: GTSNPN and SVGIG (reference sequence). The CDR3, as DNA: TGTGCCTGGAGTGTACGGGGGGCTTCTGGAGCTTTCTTT. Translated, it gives CAWSVRGASGAFF.

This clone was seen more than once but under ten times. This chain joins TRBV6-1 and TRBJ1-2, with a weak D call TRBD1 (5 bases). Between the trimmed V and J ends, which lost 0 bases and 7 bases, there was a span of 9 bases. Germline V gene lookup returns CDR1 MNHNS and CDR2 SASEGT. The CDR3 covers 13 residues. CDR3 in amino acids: CASSEAGERGYTF. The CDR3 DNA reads TGTGCCAGCAGTGAAGCAGGGGAACGTGGCTACACCTTC.

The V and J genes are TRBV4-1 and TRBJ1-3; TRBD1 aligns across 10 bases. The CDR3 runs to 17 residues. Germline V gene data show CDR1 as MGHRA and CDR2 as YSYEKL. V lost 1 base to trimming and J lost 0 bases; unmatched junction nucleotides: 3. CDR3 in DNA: TGCGCCAGCAGCCAAGGTGGGACAGGGGACTCTGGAAACACCATATATTTT. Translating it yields CASSQGGTGDSGNTIYF.

Written as DNA, the CDR3 is TGCGCCAGCAGCTTGGCACGTCGGCAGGGTAGCTCCTACGAGCAGTACTTC. It yields the protein CASSLARRQGSSYEQYF. The chain has TRBV5-1 and TRBJ2-7; possible D gene TRBD1, 5 bases. The ends were cut back, 0 bases at V and 0 bases at J, with 16 bases in the middle. Germline CDR1 is SGHRS and CDR2 is YFSETQ. The CDR3 is 17 amino acids.

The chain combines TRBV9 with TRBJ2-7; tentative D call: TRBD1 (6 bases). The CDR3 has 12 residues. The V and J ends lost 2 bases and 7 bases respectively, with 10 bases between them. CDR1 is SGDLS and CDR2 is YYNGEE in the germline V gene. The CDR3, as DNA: TGTGCCAGCAGCGTGGACAGTGGAGAGCAGTACTTC. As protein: CASSVDSGEQYF.

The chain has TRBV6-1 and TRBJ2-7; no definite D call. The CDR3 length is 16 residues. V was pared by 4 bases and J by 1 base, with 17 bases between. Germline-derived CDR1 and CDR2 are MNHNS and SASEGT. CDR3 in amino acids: CASSGIGGTDSYEQYF. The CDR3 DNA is TGTGCCAGCAGTGGCATCGGCGGCACCGATTCCTACGAGCAGTACTTC.

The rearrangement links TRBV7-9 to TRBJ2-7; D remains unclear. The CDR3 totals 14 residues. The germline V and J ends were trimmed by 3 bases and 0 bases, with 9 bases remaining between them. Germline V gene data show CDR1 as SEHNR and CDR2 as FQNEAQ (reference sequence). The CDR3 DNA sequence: TGTGCCAGCAGCTTTACACACAGCTCCTACGAGCAGTACTTC. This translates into CASSFTHSSYEQYF.

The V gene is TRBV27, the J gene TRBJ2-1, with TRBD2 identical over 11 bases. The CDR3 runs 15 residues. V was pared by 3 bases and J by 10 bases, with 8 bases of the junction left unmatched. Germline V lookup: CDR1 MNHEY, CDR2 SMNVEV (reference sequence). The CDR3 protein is CASSLALAGVGEQFF. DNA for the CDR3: TGTGCCAGCAGTTTGGCACTAGCGGGAGTCGGGGAGCAGTTCTTC.

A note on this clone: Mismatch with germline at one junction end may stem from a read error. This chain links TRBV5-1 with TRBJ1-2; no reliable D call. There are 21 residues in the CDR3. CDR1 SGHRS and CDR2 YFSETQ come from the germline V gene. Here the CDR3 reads CASNLSYSGIGTFPLLCGYTF. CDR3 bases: TGCGCCAGCAACTTGAGTTATTCCGGGATTGGTACTTTTCCCCTACTATGCGGCTACACCTTC.

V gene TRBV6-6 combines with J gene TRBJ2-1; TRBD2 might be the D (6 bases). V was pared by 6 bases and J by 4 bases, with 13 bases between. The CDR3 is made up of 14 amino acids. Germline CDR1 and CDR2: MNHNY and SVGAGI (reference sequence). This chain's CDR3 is CASRPTGTYNEQFF. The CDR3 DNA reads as TGTGCCAGCAGGCCGACTGGGACTTACAATGAGCAGTTCTTC.

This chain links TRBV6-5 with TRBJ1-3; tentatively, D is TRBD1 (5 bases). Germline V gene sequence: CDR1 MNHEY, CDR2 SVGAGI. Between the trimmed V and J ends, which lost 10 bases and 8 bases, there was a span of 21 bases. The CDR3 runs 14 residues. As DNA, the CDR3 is TGTGCCACCCGGGGAGGGGCCGCCGGAGACACCATATATTTT. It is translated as CATRGGAAGDTIYF.